One sample yielded the 16 T cell receptor beta chains listed below, sequenced in a study of Graves' ophthalmopathy and Graves' hyperthyroidism. Scientists amplified the TCR beta CDR3 regions from RNA transcripts. First-round RT-PCR employed HTBI primers, with a second-round multiplex PCR after it. Each CDR3 protein gets one entry after TCRdb re-called the multiplex PCR reads with MiXCR. The table has about 660,000 distinct CDR3 sequences, about two fifths seen once; the top ten hold under 3.5%. The specimen was peripheral blood. The receptor source for this set is an adult man with Graves' ophthalmopathy.

The J gene is TRBJ1-5, the V gene TRBV7-8; TRBD1 matches at 7 bases. CDR3 length: 16 residues. Unmatched junction bases numbered 12, after V lost 4 bases and J lost 6 bases. Germline V lookup: CDR1 SGHVS, CDR2 FQNEAQ. CDR3 DNA sequence: TGTGCCAGCAGCTCAAGGAGGGTAGGGGGCGGTCAGCCCCAGCATTTT. It is translated as CASSSRRVGGGQPQHF.

This clonotype was detected ten times or more. The chain employs TRBV15 and TRBJ2-7, with 10 bases identical to TRBD1. J lost 3 bases, V lost 1 base, and 0 bases had no gene match. Germline V gene sequence: CDR1 LNHNV, CDR2 YYDKDF (reference sequence). The CDR3 has 14 amino acids. In nucleotides, the CDR3 is TGTGCCACCAGCAGAGGGACAGGGGGCTACGAGCAGTACTTC. Encoded protein: CATSRGTGGYEQYF.

This clonotype was seen many times. V is TRBV12-3 or TRBV12-4 and J is TRBJ2-5; a possible D gene is TRBD2 (6 bases). Trimming shortened V by 2 bases and J by 7 bases, and 14 bases separated the two germline ends. The CDR3 spans 14 residues. The CDR3 bases are TGTGCCAGCAGTTTACTCGCCTTGGAGGGGACCCAGTACTTC. Protein: CASSLLALEGTQYF.

This clonotype showed up just a few times. The chain joins TRBV5-6 to TRBJ2-2, with 7 bases matching TRBD1. The junction had 10 bases not matched to a gene; V was cut back by 4 bases and J by 4 bases. CDR1 and CDR2 (germline): SGHDT, YYEEEE. The CDR3 is 16 amino acids. DNA of the CDR3: TGTGCCAGCAGCGCAGACAGGGTGGGACGCACCGGGGAGCTGTTTTTT. Amino acid sequence: CASSADRVGRTGELFF. Using reference TRBV5-6 and TRBJ2-2 for the parts outside the CDR3, the full variable domain is DAGVTQSPTHLIKTRGQQVTLRCSPKSGHDTVSWYQQALGQGPQFIFQYYEEEERQRGNFPDRFSGHQFPNYSSELNVNALLLGDSALYLCASSADRVGRTGELFFGEGSRLTVL.

This clonotype was observed a few times. J is TRBJ2-7 and V is TRBV3-1; D ambiguous. Trimming took off 2 bases at V and 5 bases at J, with 10 bases between the two ends. This CDR3 is 13 amino acids long. The germline V gene encodes CDR1 LGHDT and CDR2 YNNKEL (reference sequence). CDR3 nucleotide sequence: TGTGCCAGCAGCCAATCTAGGGTGGACGAGCAGTACTTC. It encodes CASSQSRVDEQYF.

The rearrangement links TRBV5-6 to TRBJ2-7; 7 bases align to TRBD1. The CDR3 is 20 amino acids. V shed 3 bases, J shed 0 bases, and the junction held 21 bases outside the gene matches. Looked up from germline, CDR1 is SGHDT and CDR2 is YYEEEE. The chain's CDR3 is CASSYTPGQTTIIYSYEQYF. CDR3 nucleotide sequence: TGTGCCAGCAGCTATACACCGGGACAGACCACCATAATTTACTCCTACGAGCAGTACTTC.

J is TRBJ1-5 and V is TRBV2, with D hard to call. The V gene lost 5 bases and the J gene lost 4 bases, with 18 bases spanning the gap. Germline V gene sequence: CDR1 SNHLY, CDR2 FYNNEI. The CDR3 runs 16 residues. In DNA form, the CDR3 reads TGTGCCAGCAGTCCCCCCGGAACTCAGCGAAATCAGCCCCAGCATTTT. Protein: CASSPPGTQRNQPQHF. The full variable domain, its missing parts supplied by reference TRBV2 and TRBJ1-5, is EPEVTQTPSHQVTQMGQEVILRCVPISNHLYFYWYRQILGQKVEFLVSFYNNEISEKSEIFDDQFSVERPDGSNFTLKIRSTKLEDSAMYFCASSPPGTQRNQPQHFGDGTRLSIL.

The genes are TRBV6-6 and TRBJ1-4, with a tentative D call TRBD1 (5 bases). The ends were cut back, 7 bases at V and 5 bases at J, with 17 bases in the middle. In germline, CDR1 is MNHNY, CDR2 SVGAGI (reference sequence). The CDR3 length is 15 residues. This chain's CDR3 is CASIDPGTLNEKLFF. In DNA, the CDR3 is TGTGCCAGCATCGACCCAGGGACCTTAAATGAAAAACTGTTTTTT.

The sample holds many counts of this clonotype. V is TRBV7-9 and J is TRBJ1-5, with D possibly TRBD1 on 5 matching bases. The CDR3 is 15 residues long. Germline V lookup: CDR1 SEHNR, CDR2 FQNEAQ (reference sequence). V shed 0 bases and J shed 2 bases, with 8 bases lying between them. CDR3 residues: CASSLAGEGNQPQHF. CDR3 sequence (DNA): TGTGCCAGCAGCTTAGCAGGGGAGGGCAATCAGCCCCAGCATTTT.

Comments on this clonotype: A much larger clone lies one base from this, so it may be a read error. The V call is TRBV20-1, the J call TRBJ1-1, with D hard to call. The germline CDR1 and CDR2 sequences are DFQATT and SNEGSKA (reference sequence). This CDR3 comprises 11 residues. In DNA form, the CDR3 reads TGCAGTGCTCAGTTAAACACTGAAGCTTCCTTT. Its translation: CSAQLNTEASF.

The chain joins TRBV10-2 to TRBJ2-7; perhaps TRBD2 as D (6 bases). V lost 5 bases to trimming and J lost 7 bases, with 21 bases between them. Germline V gene lookup returns CDR1 WSHSY and CDR2 SAAADI. The CDR3 consists of 15 residues. The CDR3 sequence: CASSTAGRDSGEQYF. The CDR3 DNA is TGCGCCAGCAGTACCGCCGGGAGAGATTCGGGGGAGCAGTACTTC.

Worth noting for this clonotype: The junction departs from the called germline gene at one end, perhaps through a read error. The rearrangement joins TRBV2 to TRBJ1-1; D remains unclear. This CDR3 has 18 amino acids. CDR1 and CDR2 (germline): SNHLY, FYNNEI. The CDR3 coding sequence is TGTGCCAGCAGTGCCGGGTTTGATCGACCTCGCATGAACGCTGAAGCTTTCTTT. Protein: CASSAGFDRPRMNAEAFF.

This clonotype was observed at least ten times. The genes are TRBV19 and TRBJ1-6; D remains ambiguous. Germline-derived CDR1 and CDR2 are LNHDA and SQIVND (reference sequence). The germline V and J ends were trimmed by 10 bases and 0 bases, with 13 bases remaining between them. CDR3 size: 15 residues. CDR3 sequence (DNA): TGTGCCACCCAAGAGGAGAGCTCCTATAATTCACCCCTCCACTTT. Its translation: CATQEESSYNSPLHF.

This clonotype was counted only a few times. Germline and junction disagree at one end, which may indicate a read error. The rearrangement joins TRBV7-2 to TRBJ1-6; no firm D call. CDR1 and CDR2 from the germline V gene are SGHTA and FQGNSA. This CDR3 contains 14 residues. The CDR3, as DNA: TGCGCCAGCAGCCTCGGGCCCTATAATTCACCCCTCCACTTT. This encodes CASSLGPYNSPLHF.

This clonotype has at least ten counts. The V and J genes are TRBV11-3 and TRBJ1-2, with D hard to call. V shed 4 bases and J shed 8 bases, with 11 bases lying between them. This CDR3 region has 12 residues. CDR1 and CDR2 from the germline V gene are SGHNT and YENEEA. The CDR3 here is CASSSNLAGYTF. The CDR3 DNA is TGTGCCAGCAGCTCTAATTTAGCGGGCTACACCTTC.

The gene calls are TRBV4-2 and TRBJ1-2; D perhaps matches TRBD1 (5 bases). The CDR3 is made up of 15 amino acids. CDR1 is LGHNA and CDR2 is YNFKEQ in the germline V gene. Trimming removed 4 bases from V and 6 bases from J, with 18 bases in between. The CDR3, as DNA: TGTGCCAGCAGCCTACGAGGGGCGATCAGAGATGGCTACACCTTC. Translation gives CASSLRGAIRDGYTF.